This T cell receptor (beta chain) comes out of a study of T-cell memory formation after mild COVID-19. A single record per CDR3 protein comes from TCRdb applying MiXCR to the 5' RACE reads. The sample consists of 300,000 to 400,000 distinct CDR3 sequences, roughly 15% of them appearing once. Germline V lookup: CDR1 SGHNT, CDR2 YENEEA. Trimming shortened V by 5 bases and J by 1 base, and 14 bases separated the two germline ends. This CDR3 is built from 16 residues. The origin of this receptor is a young man who had mild COVID-19 (a few samples of this study predate the infection). Cell type and time point are not known. Sequencing was carried out using PBMCs or a T cell subset sorted from them (not recorded which). V is TRBV11-3 and J is TRBJ2-2; a weak D match, TRBD1 (5 bases). Here the CDR3 DNA reads TGTGCCAGCAGCCCGACACCCAGGGAGAACACCGGGGAGCTGTTTTTT. Translating it yields CASSPTPRENTGELFF.